The 10 T cell receptor beta chains presented below share a single source sample, sequenced in a study of cytomegalovirus exposure and HLA in healthy donors. The PCR contained 60 Vbeta and 13 Jbeta primers. Method: immunoSEQ multiplex PCR; TCRdb's copy keeps in-frame clones and lacks some. The sample holds about 210,000 clones, over 70% seen once. The sequenced sample was PBMCs. The receptors were gathered from a man aged 40-55 years in good health and CMV-seropositive.

This clone is a singleton in its sample. This chain links TRBV19 with TRBJ2-5, with D possibly TRBD2 on 5 matching bases. Trimming cost V 2 bases and J 7 bases, with 8 bases left between them. The germline CDR1 and CDR2 sequences are LNHDA and SQIVND (reference sequence). This CDR3 has 12 amino acids. CDR3 loop: CASSIPAGTQYF. CDR3 in DNA: TGTGCCAGTAGTATACCCGCGGGGACCCAGTACTTC.

V and J are TRBV5-6 and TRBJ1-5, with D tentatively TRBD1 (5 bases). This CDR3 comprises 16 residues. Trimming cost V 0 bases and J 1 base, with 11 bases left between them. The germline V gene has CDR1 SGHDT and CDR2 YYEEEE. In DNA form, the CDR3 reads TGTGCCAGCAGCTTGGGGGGGACTACGAGCAATCAGCCCCAGCATTTT. Amino acid sequence: CASSLGGTTSNQPQHF.

This rearrangement joins TRBV27 to TRBJ2-5, with 7 bases matching TRBD2. Germline loops: CDR1 MNHEY, CDR2 SMNVEV (reference sequence). The CDR3 spans 15 residues. V lost 5 bases, J lost 1 base, and 7 bases stayed unmatched. DNA for the CDR3: TGTGCCAGCAGTCTTTTGGGGGGGGGCCAAGAGACCCAGTACTTC. Its protein product is CASSLLGGGQETQYF.

The chain is built from TRBV6-4 and TRBJ1-1; D gene uncertain. This CDR3 spans 15 amino acids. With 6 bases removed from V and 1 base from J, the gap between germline ends came to 15 bases. Germline CDR1 and CDR2: MRHNA and SNTAGT. The CDR3 spells CASRLSFSGNTEAFF. The CDR3 DNA reads TGTGCCAGCAGGTTATCTTTCTCAGGGAACACTGAAGCTTTCTTT.

This clone showed up just a few times. The genes are TRBV2 and TRBJ1-5; 7 nucleotides agree with TRBD1. Trimming at V came to 4 bases and at J to 5 bases, leaving 5 bases not matched to a gene. CDR1 is SNHLY, CDR2 FYNNEI, per germline. This CDR3 spans 14 amino acids. CDR3 in DNA: TGTGCCAGCAGTGGGACAGGAGCTCATCAGCCCCAGCATTTT. As protein: CASSGTGAHQPQHF.

The chain links TRBV2 to TRBJ1-5, with D uncertain. The germline V gene encodes CDR1 SNHLY and CDR2 FYNNEI. This CDR3 comprises 12 residues. Trimming shortened V by 5 bases and J by 4 bases, and 6 bases separated the two germline ends. CDR3 nucleotide sequence: TGTGCCAGCAGTACGGAGAATCAGCCCCAGCATTTT. Translated, it gives CASSTENQPQHF.

The chain joins TRBV5-4 to TRBJ1-2; D ambiguous. The CDR3 is 14 amino acids. Per germline, CDR1 SGHNT and CDR2 YYREEE (reference sequence). V was pared by 0 bases and J by 6 bases, with 12 bases between. CDR3 coding DNA: TGTGCCAGCAGCTTGGATGGGCGCCTAAATGGCTACACCTTC. Translated, it gives CASSLDGRLNGYTF.

This clone has more than one count but fewer than ten. The V gene is TRBV7-9, the J gene TRBJ1-3; TRBD1 is a possible D gene (5 bases). This CDR3 spans 15 amino acids. The V end lost 1 base, the J end lost 2 bases, and 9 bases lay between the germline ends. Germline CDR1 and CDR2: SEHNR and FQNEAQ (reference sequence). As DNA, the CDR3 is TGTGCCAGCAGCTTAGTCGGGGGGACTGGAAACACCATATATTTT. The encoded protein is CASSLVGGTGNTIYF.

As concerns this clone: A read error may produce the germline difference seen at one junction end. This chain connects TRBV6-5 to TRBJ2-6; perhaps TRBD1 as D (5 bases). This CDR3 is built from 13 residues. The germline gives CDR1 MNHEY, CDR2 SVGAGI. The CDR3 loop reads CATQLPGANGLTF. CDR3 coding DNA: TGTGCCACCCAGTTACCTGGGGCCAACGGCCTGACTTTC.

The V call is TRBV5-6, the J call TRBJ1-1, with TRBD1 matching 9 bases. With V trimmed by 3 bases and J by 2 bases, 8 bases remained unmatched. Per germline, CDR1 SGHDT and CDR2 YYEEEE. This CDR3 is 16 amino acids long. The CDR3, as DNA: TGTGCCAGCAGCTCTGGTGGACAGGGGAGAAACACTGAAGCTTTCTTT. Translation gives CASSSGGQGRNTEAFF.